This TCR beta chain was documented in a study of CD4 T cells in relation to SARS-CoV-2 and coronaviruses. Study-level background: Negative control cultures got HIV-1 Nef peptides or no peptide. Crossreactive spike epitopes shared across donors were mapped to their HLA restriction.

Study-wide results and caveats: SARS-CoV-2-driven expansion was significantly weaker in crossreactive than monoreactive clones.

On this clone itself: Its antigen is as yet unknown.

Losses at the gene ends were 0 bases for V and 6 bases for J; bases not matched to a gene: 4. CDR1 and CDR2 (germline): SGHRS, YFSETQ. The CDR3 extends over 16 amino acids. Libraries were prepared by immunoSEQ multiplex PCR; TCRdb keeps only in-frame clonotypes and omits some of them. The sample contains just over 15,000 clones, 60% to 80% of which appear only once. CD4+ T cells from unexposed donors were obtained before the COVID-19 pandemic (2011-2018). The cells were cultured for about ten days before CD4+ T cells were isolated. The chain employs TRBV5-1 and TRBJ2-2; 11 nucleotides agree with TRBD2. This TCR was sampled from a human donor in good health. The sequencing sample was made of CD4+ T cells from PBMCs, cultured in vitro. The CDR3 DNA is TGCGCCAGCAGCTTGGTACCGGGACTAGCGGCCGGGGAGCTGTTTTTT. It specifies CASSLVPGLAAGELFF.